This entry is about one T cell receptor beta chain. The specificity of this receptor is unknown. No base qualities exist here, and no much larger clone lies one base off it. Receptor amplification or capture employed the immunoSEQ multiplex PCR assay. In TCRdb, the immuneACCESS table is reduced to in-frame sequences with V and J assigned. These tables do not hold every clone; where another copy was compared, an unresolved V gene accounts for under half, and the others remain unexplained. Recorded for this sample are about 97,000 clones; approximately 94% of them occurred a single time. The biggest ten clones account for around 0.31% of the sample. The CDR3, from cysteine to phenylalanine, totals 14 residues. The retained sequence is limited to the CDR3, 42 bases, with the frame set at the first base. CDR1 SGHRS and CDR2 YFSETQ were looked up in the germline V gene. V is reduced by 4 bases and J by 7 bases, leaving a spacing of 15 bases between them.

The sample belongs to a study of technical replicates of blood from a few donors (dated by TCRdb to between 2016 and 2019). The origin of this receptor is a human donor in good health. The chain links TRBV5-1 with TRBJ1-5; the D region possibly corresponds to TRBD1 (5 bases align). The sequenced sample was T cells isolated from PBMCs. Here the CDR3 is given as CASSQGTAEQPQHF. The sequenced DNA: TGCGCCAGCAGCCAAGGGACTGCGGAGCAGCCCCAGCATTTT.